The entry below describes one T cell receptor (beta chain). PCR was performed using 60 Vbeta and 13 Jbeta primers. This table comes from immunoSEQ multiplex PCR, and its TCRdb copy is limited to in-frame clones, with some not included. This sample has approximately 160,000 clones, with 80% to 90% found just once. The sample is drawn from a study of cytomegalovirus exposure and HLA in healthy donors. V lost 5 bases and J lost 4; bases outside the gene matches: 6. In germline, CDR1 is MDHEN, CDR2 SYDVKM. The CDR3 runs to 14 residues. Input material: PBMCs. V gene TRBV28 combines with J gene TRBJ1-2; 8 nucleotides line up with TRBD1. The clonotype was recovered from a woman between 18 and 29 years old in good health and CMV-seronegative. CDR3 DNA: TGTGCCAGCAGTAATACCGGGACAGGCTATGGCTACACCTTC. It yields the protein CASSNTGTGYGYTF.